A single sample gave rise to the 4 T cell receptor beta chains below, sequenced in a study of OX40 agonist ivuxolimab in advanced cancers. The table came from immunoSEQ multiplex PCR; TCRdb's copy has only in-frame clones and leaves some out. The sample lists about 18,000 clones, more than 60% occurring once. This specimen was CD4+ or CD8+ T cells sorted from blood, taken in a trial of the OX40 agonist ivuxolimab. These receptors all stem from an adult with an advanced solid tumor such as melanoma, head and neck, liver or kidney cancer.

CDR3 residues: CASSLDTGTGDYEQYF. CDR3 bases: TGTGCCAGCAGCTTAGATACCGGGACAGGGGACTACGAGCAGTACTTC. The chain couples TRBV7-8 to TRBJ2-7, with TRBD1 matching 10 bases. The CDR3 extends over 16 amino acids. From germline, CDR1 is SGHVS and CDR2 FQNEAQ. V shed 1 base and J 3 bases; nucleotides not matched to a gene: 6.

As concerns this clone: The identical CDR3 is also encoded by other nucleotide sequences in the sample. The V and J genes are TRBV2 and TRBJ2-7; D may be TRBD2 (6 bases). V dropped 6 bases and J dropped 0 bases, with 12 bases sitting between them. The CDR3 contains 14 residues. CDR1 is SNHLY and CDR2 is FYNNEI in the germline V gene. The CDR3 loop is CASSPDGSSYEQYF. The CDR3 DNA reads TGTGCCAGCAGCCCGGACGGGAGCTCCTACGAGCAGTACTTC. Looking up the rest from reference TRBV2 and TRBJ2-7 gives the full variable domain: EPEVTQTPSHQVTQMGQEVILRCVPISNHLYFYWYRQILGQKVEFLVSFYNNEISEKSEIFDDQFSVERPDGSNFTLKIRSTKLEDSAMYFCASSPDGSSYEQYFGPGTRLTVT.

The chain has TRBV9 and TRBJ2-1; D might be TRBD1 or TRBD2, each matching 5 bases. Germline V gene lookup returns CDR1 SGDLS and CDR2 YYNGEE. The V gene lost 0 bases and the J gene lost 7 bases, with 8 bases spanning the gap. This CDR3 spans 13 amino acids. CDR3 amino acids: CASSVDEGNEQFF. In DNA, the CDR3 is TGTGCCAGCAGCGTAGACGAGGGGAATGAGCAGTTCTTC. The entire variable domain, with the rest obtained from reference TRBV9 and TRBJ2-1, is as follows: DSGVTQTPKHLITATGQRVTLRCSPRSGDLSVYWYQQSLDQGLQFLIQYYNGEERAKGNILERFSAQQFPDLHSELNLSSLELGDSALYFCASSVDEGNEQFFGPGTRLTVL.

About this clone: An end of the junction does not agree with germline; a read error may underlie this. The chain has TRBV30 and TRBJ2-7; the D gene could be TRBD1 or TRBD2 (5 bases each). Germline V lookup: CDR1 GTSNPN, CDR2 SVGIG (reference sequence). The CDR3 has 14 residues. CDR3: CAWSVDSGAYERYF. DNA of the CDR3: TGTGCCTGGAGTGTGGACTCTGGGGCTTACGAGCGGTACTTC.